Following are 22 T cell receptor beta chains from one sample sequenced in a study of cytomegalovirus exposure and HLA in healthy donors. The PCR ran on 60 Vbeta and 13 Jbeta primers. TCRdb's copy holds only in-frame clones and misses some; the assay was immunoSEQ multiplex PCR. The table lists around 140,000 clones, with about 2.2% in the top ten. Sample: PBMCs. The receptors here all came from a woman between 18 and 30 years old in good health and CMV-seronegative.

This rearrangement joins TRBV6-6 to TRBJ2-1; D perhaps matches TRBD1 (6 bases). The ends were cut back, 7 bases at V and 5 bases at J, with 21 bases in the middle. The CDR3 is 16 residues long. From germline, CDR1 is MNHNY and CDR2 SVGAGI (reference sequence). The CDR3 DNA sequence: TGTGCCAGCACATACGTTAGGGGGTCGAGAGACAATGAGCAGTTCTTC. Amino acid sequence: CASTYVRGSRDNEQFF.

J is TRBJ2-7 and V is TRBV5-1; 7 positions agree with TRBD2. Germline V gene lookup returns CDR1 SGHRS and CDR2 YFSETQ. The V and J ends lost 5 bases and 2 bases, in that order; junction bases with no gene match: 7. This CDR3 has 14 amino acids. For the CDR3, the DNA is TGCGCCAGCAGTCGGAGCGGGGAGGCCTACGAGCAGTACTTC. Amino acid sequence: CASSRSGEAYEQYF.

The chain links TRBV7-3 to TRBJ2-7; 7 bases align to TRBD1. There are 14 residues in the CDR3. In germline, CDR1 is SGHTA, CDR2 FQGTGA. V shed 2 bases, J shed 2 bases, and the junction held 3 bases outside the gene matches. CDR3 sequence reads: CASSLLQGPYEQYV. The CDR3, as DNA: TGTGCCAGCAGCTTACTACAGGGGCCCTACGAGCAGTACGTC.

J is TRBJ2-5 and V is TRBV7-8; D gene ambiguous. Germline loops: CDR1 SGHVS, CDR2 FQNEAQ. The V gene lost 5 bases and the J gene lost 7 bases, with 17 bases spanning the gap. The CDR3 is 14 amino acids. The CDR3: CASSPGRPLGTQYF. Written as DNA, the CDR3 is TGTGCCAGCAGCCCCGGAAGACCCCTAGGGACCCAGTACTTC.

On this clone itself: Other nucleotide sequences from this sample produce the same CDR3. The V and J genes are TRBV19 and TRBJ1-1; D is unresolved. Trimming pared 3 bases from V and 1 base from J, leaving 9 bases between. The CDR3 covers 14 residues. Germline loops: CDR1 LNHDA, CDR2 SQIVND (reference sequence). In DNA form, the CDR3 reads TGTGCCAGTAGTATTCCAGGCCAGAACACTGAAGCTTTCTTT. The encoded protein is CASSIPGQNTEAFF.

The V gene is TRBV7-3, the J gene TRBJ2-7; 7 nucleotides line up with TRBD1. CDR1 and CDR2 (germline): SGHTA, FQGTGA. This CDR3 is built from 13 residues. V was pared by 5 bases and J by 6 bases, with 7 bases of the junction left unmatched. CDR3 region: CASSAQTGPEQYF. The CDR3 DNA reads TGTGCCAGCAGCGCCCAGACAGGGCCCGAGCAGTACTTC.

The chain is built from TRBV7-9 and TRBJ1-2; D call uncertain. The V gene's germline CDR1 is SEHNR and CDR2 FQNEAQ (reference sequence). This CDR3 is built from 14 residues. Trimming shortened V by 5 bases and J by 3 bases, and 13 bases separated the two germline ends. The CDR3, as DNA: TGTGCCAGCAGCGTTCCGACACCCCACTATGGCTACACCTTC. Translating it yields CASSVPTPHYGYTF.

The gene calls are TRBV5-4 and TRBJ1-1; possibly TRBD1 for D (6 bases). Trimming took 0 bases from V and 0 from J, leaving 9 bases between them. This CDR3 has 15 amino acids. Germline CDR1 SGHNT, CDR2 YYREEE (reference sequence). CDR3 nucleotides: TGTGCCAGCAGCTTGGGGCAGGGGATGAACACTGAAGCTTTCTTT. It translates to CASSLGQGMNTEAFF.

CDR3 DNA: TGCGCCAGCAGTCGCAAGGACAGGCTAGGCTCCTACGAGCAGTACGTC. Its translation: CASSRKDRLGSYEQYV. The V and J genes are TRBV23-1 and TRBJ2-7; TRBD1 agrees at 7 bases. TRBV23-1 qualifies as an ORF whose function is uncertain. V was clipped by 4 bases and J by 0 bases; unmatched bases: 9. The CDR3 consists of 16 residues.

This chain uses TRBV7-9 with TRBJ2-5; TRBD2 aligns across 8 bases. This CDR3 has 13 residues. Germline trimming cut 8 bases from V and 3 bases from J; bases unmatched to any gene: 5. Germline V gene sequence: CDR1 SEHNR, CDR2 FQNEAQ (reference sequence). CDR3 nucleotide sequence: TGTGCCAGCCGTCGAGCGGGAGAAGAGACCCAGTACTTC. It translates to CASRRAGEETQYF.

The chain recombines TRBV5-1 with TRBJ2-3, with D unclear. Trimming took 1 base from V and 3 from J, leaving 9 bases between them. CDR1 and CDR2 from the germline V gene are SGHRS and YFSETQ. The CDR3 extends over 14 amino acids. This CDR3 reads CASSLSPRTDTQYF. CDR3 coding DNA: TGCGCCAGCAGCTTGAGTCCCAGAACAGATACGCAGTATTTT.

J is TRBJ1-5 and V is TRBV19; no clear D. This CDR3 contains 12 residues. Germline CDR1 reads LNHDA; CDR2 reads SQIVND (reference sequence). V lost 3 bases to trimming and J lost 2 bases, with 2 bases between them. The CDR3: CASSIGNQPQHF. CDR3 coding DNA: TGTGCCAGTAGTATCGGCAATCAGCCCCAGCATTTT.

The chain employs TRBV10-3 and TRBJ2-7, with 8 bases fitting TRBD1. The CDR3 has 13 amino acids. The V gene's germline CDR1 is ENHRY and CDR2 SYGVKD. V lost 6 bases to trimming and J lost 3 bases; unmatched junction nucleotides: 4. The CDR3 DNA follows: TGTGCCATCAGCCCGGGACAGGACTACGAGCAGTACGTC. It translates to CAISPGQDYEQYV.

The chain has TRBV25-1 and TRBJ1-1; no definite D call. The germline V gene has CDR1 MGHDK and CDR2 SYGVNS. The CDR3 contains 13 residues. Trimming left V 6 bases short and J 4 bases short, with 12 bases between. CDR3 DNA sequence: TGTGCCAGCAGACAGACGGGGAGCACTGAAGCTTTCTTT. Translated, it gives CASRQTGSTEAFF.

The chain uses TRBV29-1 and TRBJ2-3; 16 nucleotides line up with TRBD2. V lost 6 bases to trimming and J lost 4 bases; unmatched junction nucleotides: 13. This CDR3 is 18 amino acids long. Germline assignment: CDR1 SQVTM and CDR2 ANQGSEA. CDR3 nucleotides: TGCAGCGTCCTACGTAGGTCTGGGACTAGCGGGAGGGCAGATACGCAGTATTTT. It encodes CSVLRRSGTSGRADTQYF.

The chain links TRBV6-5 to TRBJ1-1; D possibly corresponds to TRBD1 (5 bases). CDR1 and CDR2 from the germline V gene are MNHEY and SVGAGI. There are 12 residues in the CDR3. V was cut by 2 bases and J by 6 bases, with 7 bases left in between. The DNA of the CDR3 is TGTGCCAGCAGTTACGGGGGGGCTGAAGCTTTCTTT. Residues: CASSYGGAEAFF.

The V and J genes are TRBV29-1 and TRBJ2-3, with D maybe TRBD1 (6 bases). This CDR3 spans 12 amino acids. Trimming stripped 5 bases from V and 2 bases from J, with 8 bases between. The germline gives CDR1 SQVTM, CDR2 ANQGSEA. The CDR3 coding sequence is TGCAGCGTTAACAGGGACACAGATACGCAGTATTTT. It translates to CSVNRDTDTQYF.

J is TRBJ1-2 and V is TRBV30, with 8 bases matching TRBD1. The CDR3 covers 14 residues. CDR1 is GTSNPN, CDR2 SVGIG, per germline (reference sequence). J lost 5 bases, V lost 0 bases, and 5 bases had no gene match. The CDR3 sequence: CAWSVHRQGYGYTF. CDR3 DNA: TGTGCCTGGAGTGTACACAGACAGGGGTATGGCTACACCTTC.

The V call is TRBV5-4, the J call TRBJ2-7, with 9 bases matching TRBD2. Looked up from germline, CDR1 is SGHNT and CDR2 is YYREEE (reference sequence). V lost 7 bases to trimming and J lost 1 base; unmatched junction nucleotides: 9. This CDR3 contains 15 residues. CDR3 residues: CASRPGTSRSYEQYF. Here the CDR3 DNA reads TGTGCCAGCCGACCGGGGACTAGCCGGTCCTACGAGCAGTACTTC.

This sequence joins TRBV29-1 and TRBJ2-1, with no clear D. Germline CDR1 and CDR2: SQVTM and ANQGSEA. The germline V and J ends were trimmed by 4 bases and 8 bases, with 15 bases remaining between them. The CDR3 totals 13 residues. Here the CDR3 DNA reads TGCAGCGTTGGGGCTGCCTCCTGGCATGAGCAGTTCTTC. The encoded protein is CSVGAASWHEQFF.

The chain joins TRBV2 to TRBJ2-5; TRBD1 might be the D (5 bases). V was shortened by 8 bases and J by 5 bases, with 18 bases between the two germline ends. The CDR3 consists of 14 residues. From germline, CDR1 is SNHLY and CDR2 FYNNEI. Written as DNA, the CDR3 is TGTGCCAGCGCGGCGGCTCCTAAGGGGGAGACCCAGTACTTC. As protein: CASAAAPKGETQYF.

J is TRBJ2-5 and V is TRBV30, with a possible D match to TRBD2 (7 bases). The germline V and J ends were trimmed by 0 bases and 5 bases, with 16 bases remaining between them. The germline V gene has CDR1 GTSNPN and CDR2 SVGIG (reference sequence). The CDR3 contains 15 residues. CDR3 loop: CAWSVRGRADETQYF. CDR3 nucleotides: TGTGCCTGGAGTGTAAGGGGGAGGGCCGACGAGACCCAGTACTTC.